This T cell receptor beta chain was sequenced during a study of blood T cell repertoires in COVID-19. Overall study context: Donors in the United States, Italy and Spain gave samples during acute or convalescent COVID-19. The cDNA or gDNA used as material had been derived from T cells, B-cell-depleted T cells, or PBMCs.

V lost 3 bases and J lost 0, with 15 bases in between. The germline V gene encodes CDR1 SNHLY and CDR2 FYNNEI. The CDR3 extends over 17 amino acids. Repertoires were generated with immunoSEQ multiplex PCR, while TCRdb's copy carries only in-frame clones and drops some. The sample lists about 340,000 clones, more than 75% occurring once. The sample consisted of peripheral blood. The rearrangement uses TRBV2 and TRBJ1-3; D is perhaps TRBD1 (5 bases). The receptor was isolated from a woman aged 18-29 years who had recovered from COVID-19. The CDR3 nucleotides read TGTGCCAGCAGTGATCAAGACAGAGCATTCTCTGGAAACACCATATATTTT. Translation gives CASSDQDRAFSGNTIYF. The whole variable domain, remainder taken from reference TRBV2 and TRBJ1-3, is EPEVTQTPSHQVTQMGQEVILRCVPISNHLYFYWYRQILGQKVEFLVSFYNNEISEKSEIFDDQFSVERPDGSNFTLKIRSTKLEDSAMYFCASSDQDRAFSGNTIYFGEGSWLTVV.